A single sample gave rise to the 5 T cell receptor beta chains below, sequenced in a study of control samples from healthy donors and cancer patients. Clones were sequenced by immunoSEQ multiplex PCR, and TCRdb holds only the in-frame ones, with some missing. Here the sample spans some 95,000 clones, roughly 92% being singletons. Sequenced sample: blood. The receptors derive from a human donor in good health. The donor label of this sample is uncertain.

This CDR3 reads CAISEPAGPGHLVVGSNQPQHF. The CDR3 DNA sequence: TGTGCCATCAGTGAGCCCGCGGGACCTGGACACTTAGTTGTAGGGAGCAATCAGCCCCAGCATTTT. The rearrangement uses TRBV10-3 and TRBJ1-5; a possible D gene is TRBD1 (5 bases). The germline V gene encodes CDR1 ENHRY and CDR2 SYGVKD. The CDR3 sequence is 22 residues long. V lost 2 bases, J lost 1 base, and 30 bases lay in between.

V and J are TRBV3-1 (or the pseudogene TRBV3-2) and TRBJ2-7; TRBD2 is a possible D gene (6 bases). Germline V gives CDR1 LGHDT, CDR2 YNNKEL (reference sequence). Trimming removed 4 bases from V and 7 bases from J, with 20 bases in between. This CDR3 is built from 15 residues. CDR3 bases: TGTGCCAGCAGCCTCGGAGGGCCGGGTCAGCGTGAGCAGTACTTC. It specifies CASSLGGPGQREQYF.

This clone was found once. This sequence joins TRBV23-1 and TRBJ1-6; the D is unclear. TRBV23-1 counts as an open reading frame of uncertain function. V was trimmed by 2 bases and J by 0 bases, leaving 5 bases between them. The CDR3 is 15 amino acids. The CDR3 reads CASSQRCSYNSPLHF. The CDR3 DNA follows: TGCGCCAGCAGTCAAAGATGCTCCTATAATTCACCCCTCCACTTT.

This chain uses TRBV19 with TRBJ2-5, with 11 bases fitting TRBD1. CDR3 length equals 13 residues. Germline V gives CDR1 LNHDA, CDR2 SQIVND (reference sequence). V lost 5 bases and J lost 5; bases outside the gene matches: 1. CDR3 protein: CASSRTGGETQYF. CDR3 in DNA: TGTGCCAGTAGTCGGACAGGGGGCGAGACCCAGTACTTC.

CDR3 bases: TGTGCCAGCAGTTTGGACCCTAGCAATCAGCCCCAGCATTTT. Protein: CASSLDPSNQPQHF. The chain joins TRBV28 to TRBJ1-5; no firm D call. Germline V gene data show CDR1 as MDHEN and CDR2 as SYDVKM. This CDR3 is built from 14 residues. Deletions cut 3 bases from V and 0 bases from J, with 6 bases between.